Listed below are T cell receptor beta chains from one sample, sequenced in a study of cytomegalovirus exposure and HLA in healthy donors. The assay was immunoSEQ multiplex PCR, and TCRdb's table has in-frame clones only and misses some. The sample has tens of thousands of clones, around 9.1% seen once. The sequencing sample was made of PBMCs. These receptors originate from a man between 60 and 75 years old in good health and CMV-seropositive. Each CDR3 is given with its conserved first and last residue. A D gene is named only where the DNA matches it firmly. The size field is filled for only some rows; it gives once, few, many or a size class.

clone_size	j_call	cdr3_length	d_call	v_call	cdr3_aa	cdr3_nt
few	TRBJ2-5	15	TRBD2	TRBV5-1	CASSTISGERETQYF	TGCGCCAGCAGCACCATAAGCGGGGAACGGGAGACCCAGTACTTC
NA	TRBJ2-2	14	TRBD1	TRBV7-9	CASSLGQGGRELFF	TGTGCCAGCAGCTTAGGACAGGGGGGCCGGGAGCTGTTTTTT
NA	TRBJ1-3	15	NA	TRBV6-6	CASSYSQGWGNTIYF	TGTGCCAGCAGTTACTCCCAGGGGTGGGGAAACACCATATATTTT
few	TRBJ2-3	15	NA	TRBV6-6	CASSYSGLSTDTQYF	TGTGCCAGCAGTTACAGCGGACTGAGCACAGATACGCAGTATTTT
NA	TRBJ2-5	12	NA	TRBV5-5	CASSLGAETQYF	TGTGCCAGCAGCTTGGGGGCGGAGACCCAGTACTTC
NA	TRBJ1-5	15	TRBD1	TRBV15	CATSRDGQVNQPRHF	TGTGCCACCAGCAGAGACGGACAGGTCAATCAGCCCCGGCATTTT
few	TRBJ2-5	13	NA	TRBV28	CASSFPTQETQYF	TGTGCCAGCAGTTTCCCTACCCAAGAGACCCAGTACTTC
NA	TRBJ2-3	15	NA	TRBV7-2	CASTTRAGITDTQYF	TGTGCCAGCACCACGAGGGCGGGGATCACAGATACGCAGTATTTT
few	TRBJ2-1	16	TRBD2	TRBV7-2	CASSRTGRGTYNEQFF	TGTGCCAGCAGCCGGACCGGGCGGGGGACCTACAATGAGCAGTTCTTC
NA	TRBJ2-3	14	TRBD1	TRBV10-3	CAISGQGFTDTQYF	TGTGCCATCAGTGGACAGGGCTTCACAGATACGCAGTATTTT
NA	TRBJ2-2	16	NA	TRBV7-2	CASNPLQGLNTGELFF	TGTGCCAGCAACCCCCTCCAGGGATTGAACACCGGGGAGCTGTTTTTT
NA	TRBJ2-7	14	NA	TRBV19	CASSIDGRGSEQYF	TGTGCCAGTAGTATCGATGGCCGGGGTAGCGAGCAGTACTTC
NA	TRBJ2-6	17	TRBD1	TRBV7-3	CASSSTGVVSGANVLTF	TGTGCCAGCAGCTCTACAGGGGTCGTCTCTGGGGCCAACGTCCTGACTTTC
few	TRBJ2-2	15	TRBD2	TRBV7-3	CASSPGLGNTGELFF	TGTGCCAGCAGCCCCGGACTAGGGAACACCGGGGAGCTGTTTTTT
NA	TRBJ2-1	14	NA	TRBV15	CATSRDKAADEQFF	TGTGCCACCAGCAGAGATAAGGCTGCGGATGAGCAGTTCTTC
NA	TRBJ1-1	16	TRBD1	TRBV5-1	CASRRTGGGTNTEAFF	TGCGCCAGCAGAAGGACAGGCGGGGGGACAAACACTGAAGCTTTCTTT
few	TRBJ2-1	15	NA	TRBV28	CASSLISDPNNEQFF	TGTGCCAGCAGTTTGATTAGCGACCCCAACAATGAGCAGTTCTTC
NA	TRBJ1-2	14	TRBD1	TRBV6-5	CASTQLTGEGGYTF	TGTGCCAGCACTCAACTGACAGGGGAAGGAGGCTACACCTTC
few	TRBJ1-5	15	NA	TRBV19	CASRRQIYSNQPQHF	TGTGCCAGTAGGAGACAGATATATAGCAATCAGCCCCAGCATTTT
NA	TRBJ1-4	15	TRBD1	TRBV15	CATSSLGQGSEKLFF	TGTGCCACCAGCAGCCTAGGACAGGGGTCAGAAAAGCTGTTTTTT
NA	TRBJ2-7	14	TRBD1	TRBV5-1	CASSSDRASYEQYF	TGCGCCAGCAGCTCCGACAGGGCTTCCTACGAGCAGTACTTC
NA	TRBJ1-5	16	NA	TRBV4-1	CASSQLQGGGNQPQHF	TGCGCCAGCAGCCAACTCCAGGGAGGAGGCAATCAGCCCCAGCATTTT
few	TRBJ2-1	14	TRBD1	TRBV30	CAWNVLGTGLEQFF	TGTGCCTGGAATGTGCTGGGGACAGGGCTTGAGCAGTTCTTC
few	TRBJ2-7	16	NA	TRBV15	CATSRGGGVGSYEQYF	TGTGCCACCAGCAGGGGAGGCGGGGTGGGGTCCTACGAGCAGTACTTC
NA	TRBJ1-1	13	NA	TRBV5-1	CASSLQRNTEAFF	TGCGCCAGCAGCCTTCAGCGGAACACTGAAGCTTTCTTT
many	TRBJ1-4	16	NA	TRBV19	CASSTSEGEANEKLFF	TGTGCCAGTAGTACCTCTGAGGGGGAAGCTAATGAAAAACTGTTTTTT
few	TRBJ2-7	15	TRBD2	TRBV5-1	CASSSGLAGVYEQYF	TGCGCCAGCAGCTCGGGACTAGCGGGAGTATACGAGCAGTACTTC
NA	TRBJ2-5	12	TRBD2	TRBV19	CATRLAGETQYF	TGTGCCACAAGACTAGCCGGGGAGACCCAGTACTTC
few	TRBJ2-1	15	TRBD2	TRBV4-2	CASSQLAGGRREQFF	TGTGCCAGCAGCCAACTAGCGGGGGGGCGTAGGGAGCAGTTCTTC
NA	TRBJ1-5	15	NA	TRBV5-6	CASSSQGWGNQPQHF	TGTGCCAGCAGCTCCCAGGGATGGGGCAATCAGCCCCAGCATTTT
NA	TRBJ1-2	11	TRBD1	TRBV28	CASRQGYGYTF	TGTGCCAGCAGACAGGGGTATGGCTACACCTTC
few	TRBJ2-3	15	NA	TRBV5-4	CASSLDGSGSDTQYF	TGTGCCAGCAGCTTGGACGGGAGTGGGTCAGATACGCAGTATTTT
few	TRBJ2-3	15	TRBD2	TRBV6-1	CASSGLAGVPDTQYF	TGTGCCAGCAGTGGACTAGCGGGGGTCCCAGATACGCAGTATTTT
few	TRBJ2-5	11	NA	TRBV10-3	CAISEGQTQYF	TGTGCCATCAGTGAGGGGCAGACCCAGTACTTC
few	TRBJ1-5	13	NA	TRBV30	CAWSLGPYQPQHF	TGTGCCTGGAGTTTGGGCCCATATCAGCCCCAGCATTTT
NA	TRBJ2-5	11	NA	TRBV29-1	CSVERGETQYF	TGCAGCGTTGAGAGAGGAGAGACCCAGTACTTC
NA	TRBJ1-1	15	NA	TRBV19	CASRQQGGVNTEAFF	TGTGCCAGTAGGCAACAGGGTGGGGTGAACACTGAAGCTTTCTTT
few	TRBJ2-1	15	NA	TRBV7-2	CASSQNGGQGNEQFF	TGTGCCAGCAGCCAAAACGGAGGGCAGGGCAATGAGCAGTTCTTC
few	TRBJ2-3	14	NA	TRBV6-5	CASSYGGSTDTQYF	TGTGCCAGCAGTTACGGGGGCTCCACAGATACGCAGTATTTT
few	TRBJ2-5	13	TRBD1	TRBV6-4	CASSQDREETQYF	TGTGCCAGCAGTCAGGACAGGGAAGAGACCCAGTACTTC
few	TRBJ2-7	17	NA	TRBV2	CASSEFRSPGKDYEQYF	TGTGCCAGCAGTGAATTTAGGTCCCCCGGGAAAGACTACGAGCAGTACTTC
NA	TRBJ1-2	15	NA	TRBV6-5	CASIPLGEGGGGYTF	TGTGCCAGCATCCCGTTGGGGGAGGGGGGAGGAGGCTACACCTTC
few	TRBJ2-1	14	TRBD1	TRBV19	CASSPRTGGSEQFF	TGTGCCAGTAGTCCCCGGACAGGGGGCAGTGAGCAGTTCTTC
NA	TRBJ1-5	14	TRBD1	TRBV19	CASSGTGGSQPQHF	TGTGCCAGTTCTGGGACAGGGGGTTCTCAGCCCCAGCATTTT
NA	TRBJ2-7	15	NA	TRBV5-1	CASSLLAVSSYEQYF	TGCGCCAGCAGCTTATTAGCGGTGAGCTCCTACGAGCAGTACTTC
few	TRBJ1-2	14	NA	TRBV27	CASTGSGSNYGYTF	TGTGCCAGCACGGGCTCGGGATCCAACTATGGCTACACCTTC
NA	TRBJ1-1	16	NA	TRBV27	CASSLGGATVNTEAFF	TGTGCCAGCAGTTTAGGCGGGGCGACGGTGAACACTGAAGCTTTCTTT
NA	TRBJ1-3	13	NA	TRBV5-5	CASSPGPGNTIYF	TGTGCCAGCAGCCCGGGTCCTGGAAACACCATATATTTT
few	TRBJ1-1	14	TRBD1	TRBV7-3	CASSQTGTNTEAFF	TGTGCCAGCAGCCAGACAGGGACGAACACTGAAGCTTTCTTT
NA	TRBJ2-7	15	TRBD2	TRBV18	CASSPATSGSYEQYF	TGTGCCAGCTCCCCAGCAACTAGCGGCTCCTACGAGCAGTACTTC
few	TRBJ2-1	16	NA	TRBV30	CAWSAIRGGWNNEQFF	TGTGCCTGGAGTGCCATCAGGGGAGGGTGGAACAATGAGCAGTTCTTC
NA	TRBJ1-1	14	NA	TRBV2	CASEEKQGRTEAFF	TGTGCCTCCGAGGAAAAACAGGGTCGCACTGAAGCTTTCTTT
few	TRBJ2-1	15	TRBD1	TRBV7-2	CASSPTGQEYNEQFF	TGTGCCAGCAGTCCGACTGGACAGGAATACAATGAGCAGTTCTTC
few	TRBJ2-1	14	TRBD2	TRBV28	CASSLLAGDNEQFF	TGTGCCAGCAGTTTGCTAGCGGGAGACAATGAGCAGTTCTTC
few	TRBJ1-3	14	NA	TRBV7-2	CASSLSGPGNTIYF	TGTGCCAGCAGCTTATCAGGGCCTGGAAACACCATATATTTT
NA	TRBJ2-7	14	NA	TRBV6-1	CASSESWGRYEQYF	TGTGCCAGCAGTGAATCTTGGGGCCGGTACGAGCAGTACTTC
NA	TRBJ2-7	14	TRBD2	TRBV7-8	CASSRLAGSYEQYF	TGTGCCAGCAGTAGACTAGCGGGTTCCTACGAGCAGTACTTC